These 17 T cell receptor beta chains share one sample of origin, sequenced in a study of blood T cells in healthy people across ages. The second PCR ran about 7 to 12 cycles with a sample-barcoded 5' primer and J-beta primers. TCRdb re-called the 5' RACE reads with MiXCR, one entry per CDR3 protein. The table has approximately 2,000,000 distinct CDR3 sequences, roughly two fifths seen once. Material: blood. The receptor source for this set is a human donor in good health.

The gene calls are TRBV5-1 and TRBJ2-1; 10 bases agree with TRBD2. The germline CDR1 and CDR2 sequences are SGHRS and YFSETQ. The J segment lost 4 bases and the V segment lost 1 base, leaving 8 bases of the junction unmatched. There are 17 residues in the CDR3. The chain's CDR3 is CASSLISGGTYYNEQFF. The CDR3 nucleotides read TGCGCCAGCAGCTTGATTAGCGGGGGGACCTATTACAATGAGCAGTTCTTC.

This clonotype came up once. The chain has TRBV12-3 or TRBV12-4 and TRBJ2-5, with 7 bases fitting TRBD2. V was clipped by 6 bases and J by 11 bases; unmatched bases: 12. The CDR3 consists of 13 residues. CDR3 coding DNA: TGTGCCAGCAGACAAGGACTAGTCAATGAGCAGTACTTC. It yields the protein CASRQGLVNEQYF.

Of note for this clonotype: A much bigger clone sits one base away, suggesting this may be a read error. The gene calls are TRBV30 and TRBJ1-2, with D uncertain. This CDR3 region has 14 residues. Germline V lookup: CDR1 GTSNPN, CDR2 SVGIG (reference sequence). CDR3 bases: TGTGCCTGGACTACGGGCAGTATGACGGCGAGCTACGCCTTC. This translates into CAWTTGSMTASYAF.

The rearrangement uses TRBV11-2 and TRBJ2-7; TRBD1 might be the D (6 bases). This CDR3 has 15 amino acids. CDR1 and CDR2 from the germline V gene are SGHAT and FQNNGV. V dropped 5 bases and J dropped 3 bases, with 17 bases sitting between them. The CDR3 protein is CASSQAARGSYEQYF. The CDR3 DNA reads TGTGCCAGCAGCCAAGCAGCCAGGGGTAGCTACGAGCAGTACTTC.

The chain uses TRBV5-1 and TRBJ1-5; D gene uncertain. CDR1 SGHRS and CDR2 YFSETQ come from the germline V gene. This CDR3 comprises 17 residues. Between the trimmed V and J ends, which lost 4 bases and 0 bases, there was a span of 17 bases. DNA for the CDR3: TGCGCCAGCAGCCCGAGTAACTGGAAATATAGCAATCAGCCCCAGCATTTT. Amino acid sequence: CASSPSNWKYSNQPQHF.

The rearrangement uses TRBV6-2 or TRBV6-3 and TRBJ1-2, with 12 bases fitting TRBD1. CDR1 and CDR2 (germline): MNHEY, SVGEGT. With V trimmed by 0 bases and J by 8 bases, 7 bases remained unmatched. The CDR3 extends over 16 amino acids. The CDR3 DNA sequence: TGTGCCAGCAGTTACTCCCGGGACAGGGGGCTAGGAGGCTACACCTTC. It codes for CASSYSRDRGLGGYTF.

CDR3 sequence (DNA): TGTGCCAGCAGCTTAGCGGGGGCCGGGACAGGGAATGGCTACACCTTC. It is translated as CASSLAGAGTGNGYTF. The genes are TRBV7-2 and TRBJ1-2; TRBD1 aligns across 9 bases. This CDR3 is 16 amino acids long. CDR1 and CDR2 from the germline V gene are SGHTA and FQGNSA. Trimming removed 0 bases from V and 6 bases from J; junction bases left unmatched: 8.

This clonotype showed up just a few times. The chain carries TRBV15 and TRBJ2-3; perhaps TRBD1 as D (5 bases). The CDR3 is 14 residues long. V was pared by 7 bases and J by 0 bases, with 11 bases between. The germline V gene encodes CDR1 LNHNV and CDR2 YYDKDF (reference sequence). The CDR3 here is CATKKGFSTDTQYF. CDR3 in DNA: TGTGCCACCAAAAAGGGGTTTAGCACAGATACGCAGTATTTT.

The count of this clonotype is one. This rearrangement joins TRBV29-1 to TRBJ1-1, with D perhaps TRBD1 (5 bases). V lost 4 bases to trimming and J lost 1 base, with 16 bases between them. The CDR3 extends over 15 amino acids. Per the germline V gene, CDR1 is SQVTM and CDR2 is ANQGSEA. CDR3 region: CSVGGRRTWNTEAFF. The CDR3 nucleotides are TGCAGCGTTGGTGGGAGGAGGACATGGAACACTGAAGCTTTCTTT.

The CDR3 is CASSLSTGKNSPLHF. The CDR3 nucleotides read TGTGCCAGCAGCTTATCGACAGGGAAAAATTCACCCCTCCACTTT. This chain uses TRBV7-2 with TRBJ1-6; 7 nucleotides match TRBD1. With 2 bases clipped from V and 7 bases from J, the junction kept 5 bases outside the gene matches. Germline CDR1 is SGHTA and CDR2 is FQGNSA. CDR3 length: 15 residues.

The gene calls are TRBV3-1 and TRBJ1-2; 7 bases are a match to TRBD1. V dropped 3 bases and J dropped 4; count of bases not matched to a gene: 11. Germline assignment: CDR1 LGHDT and CDR2 YNNKEL (reference sequence). The CDR3 length is 16 residues. CDR3: CASSHRQGVPFYGYTF. DNA of the CDR3: TGTGCCAGCAGCCACCGACAGGGCGTACCTTTCTATGGCTACACCTTC.

This clonotype was observed many times. The J gene is TRBJ2-7, the V gene TRBV5-6; unclear D gene. Germline CDR1 and CDR2: SGHDT and YYEEEE. The CDR3 has 13 amino acids. V lost 3 bases and J 3 bases, leaving 10 bases between the germline ends. The CDR3 spells CASSSLHLYEQYF. CDR3 sequence (DNA): TGTGCCAGCAGCTCACTCCACCTCTACGAGCAGTACTTC.

This sequence joins TRBV20-1 and TRBJ1-2; no reliable D call. Looked up from germline, CDR1 is DFQATT and CDR2 is SNEGSKA (reference sequence). Trimming took off 0 bases at V and 8 bases at J, with 10 bases between the two ends. CDR3 length: 12 amino acids. The CDR3 loop is CSARDPYGGYTF. In nucleotides, the CDR3 is TGCAGTGCTAGAGATCCGTATGGAGGCTACACCTTC.

The chain joins TRBV5-1 to TRBJ2-5; 9 positions match TRBD2. J was trimmed by 4 bases and V by 4 bases; bases with no gene match: 8. Germline V lookup: CDR1 SGHRS, CDR2 YFSETQ. The CDR3 is 15 residues long. For the CDR3, the DNA is TGCGCCAGCAGCCTAGCGGGGTCCCCAGGAGAGACCCAGTACTTC. Its translation is CASSLAGSPGETQYF. The whole variable domain, remainder taken from reference TRBV5-1 and TRBJ2-5, is KAGVTQTPRYLIKTRGQQVTLSCSPISGHRSVSWYQQTPGQGLQFLFEYFSETQRNKGNFPGRFSGRQFSNSRSEMNVSTLELGDSALYLCASSLAGSPGETQYFGPGTRLLVL.

Here the CDR3 reads CASSLFLGSDTQYF. CDR3 DNA sequence: TGTGCCAGCAGTTTATTTCTGGGGTCCGATACGCAGTATTTT. The V and J genes are TRBV27 and TRBJ2-3; D is undetermined. The V and J ends lost 1 base and 6 bases respectively, with 11 bases between them. CDR1 and CDR2 (germline): MNHEY, SMNVEV (reference sequence). This CDR3 contains 14 residues.

The V and J genes are TRBV10-3 and TRBJ2-5; TRBD2 aligns across 9 bases. Germline lookup yields CDR1 ENHRY and CDR2 SYGVKD. The CDR3 has 14 residues. V dropped 5 bases and J dropped 5; count of bases not matched to a gene: 6. DNA for the CDR3: TGTGCCATCAGTAATAGCGGGGGACAGGAGACCCAGTACTTC. Its translation: CAISNSGGQETQYF.

The chain has TRBV3-1 and TRBJ2-7; D remains unclear. CDR3 size: 14 residues. Trimming took off 4 bases at V and 7 bases at J, with 17 bases between the two ends. Germline CDR1 and CDR2: LGHDT and YNNKEL (reference sequence). This chain's CDR3 is CASSPLYSDNEQYF. Here the CDR3 DNA reads TGTGCCAGCAGCCCTCTCTACAGCGACAATGAGCAGTACTTC.